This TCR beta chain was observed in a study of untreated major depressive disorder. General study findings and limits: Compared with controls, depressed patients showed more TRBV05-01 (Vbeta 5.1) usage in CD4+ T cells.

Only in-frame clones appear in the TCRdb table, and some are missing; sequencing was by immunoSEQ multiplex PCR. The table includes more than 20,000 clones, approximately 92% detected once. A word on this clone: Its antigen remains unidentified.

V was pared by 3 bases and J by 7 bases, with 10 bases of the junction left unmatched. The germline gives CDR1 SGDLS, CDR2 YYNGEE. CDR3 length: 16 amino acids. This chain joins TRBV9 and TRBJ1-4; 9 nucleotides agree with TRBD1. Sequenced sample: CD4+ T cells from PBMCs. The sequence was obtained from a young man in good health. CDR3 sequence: CASSAWPGQGSEKLFF. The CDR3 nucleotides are TGTGCCAGCAGCGCGTGGCCGGGACAGGGAAGTGAAAAACTGTTTTTT.